Presented here are 30 T cell receptor beta chains from one specimen sequenced in a study of T cells after posttransplantation cyclophosphamide. Measured with immunoSEQ multiplex PCR; TCRdb has only the in-frame clones, and not every one. The table lists over 25,000 clones, with no singletons. Input material: PBMCs. The receptor set was obtained from a woman aged 55-69 years in good health, CMV-negative, and a related stem cell transplant donor.

This clone was counted between two and nine times. The J gene is TRBJ1-1, the V gene TRBV6-5; TRBD1 might be the D (5 bases). Germline values: CDR1 MNHEY, CDR2 SVGAGI. There are 13 residues in the CDR3. Between the trimmed V and J ends, which lost 2 bases and 6 bases, there was a span of 10 bases. CDR3 coding DNA: TGTGCCAGCAGTTACCCGGGGGGGGCTGAAGCTTTCTTT. It is translated as CASSYPGGAEAFF.

This clone came up a few times. The chain links TRBV30 to TRBJ2-7; no firm D call. The CDR3 extends over 15 amino acids. Trimming took off 5 bases at V and 2 bases at J, with 19 bases between the two ends. Germline loops: CDR1 GTSNPN, CDR2 SVGIG (reference sequence). The CDR3 DNA follows: TGTGCCTGGTCTCGCCCCCATTTAGTCGCCTACGAGCAGTACTTC. Translated: CAWSRPHLVAYEQYF.

In its sample, this clone was seen a few times. The chain is built from TRBV24-1 and TRBJ2-1; 7 nucleotides align to TRBD2. The CDR3 consists of 11 residues. Germline assignment: CDR1 KGHDR and CDR2 SFDVKD. Trimming removed 9 bases from V and 7 bases from J; junction bases left unmatched: 2. The DNA of the CDR3 is TGTGCCACCGGGGGGGGGAATGAGCAGTTCTTC. This translates into CATGGGNEQFF.

This clone was observed many times. The genes are TRBV7-6 and TRBJ2-7, with 8 bases lining up with TRBD1. The junction had 9 bases not matched to a gene; V was cut back by 1 base and J by 7 bases. CDR3 length: 15 amino acids. CDR1 is SGHVS and CDR2 is FNYEAQ in the germline V gene. Written as DNA, the CDR3 is TGTGCCAGCAGCTTAGGGCCCCAGGGGGCGGAGGAGCAGTACTTC. Residues: CASSLGPQGAEEQYF.

This clone was seen at least ten times. CDR3 amino acids: CASSPGGGNTIYF. The CDR3 nucleotides are TGTGCCAGCAGTCCCGGGGGGGGAAACACCATATATTTT. The chain links TRBV28 to TRBJ1-3, with D perhaps matching TRBD1 (5 bases). Per the germline V gene, CDR1 is MDHEN and CDR2 is SYDVKM. The germline V and J ends were trimmed by 5 bases and 4 bases, with 9 bases remaining between them. This CDR3 spans 13 amino acids.

The rearrangement links TRBV7-6 to TRBJ2-7; 7 positions match TRBD1. This CDR3 spans 13 amino acids. V trimming: 5 bases; J trimming: 6 bases; junction bases outside the gene matches: 7. Germline assignment: CDR1 SGHVS and CDR2 FNYEAQ. CDR3 DNA sequence: TGTGCCAGCAGCGCCAGAGGGGGCGGCGAGCAGTACTTC. Its translation is CASSARGGGEQYF.

This clone was observed many times. This rearrangement joins TRBV5-1 to TRBJ2-7; TRBD1 agrees at 9 bases. The ends lost 4 bases at V and 7 bases at J; junction bases unmatched: 9. The germline V gene has CDR1 SGHRS and CDR2 YFSETQ. The CDR3 totals 14 residues. The CDR3 sequence is CASSKDRGREEQYF. The CDR3 DNA sequence: TGCGCCAGCAGCAAGGACAGGGGTCGTGAAGAGCAGTACTTC.

This clone was detected many times. One end of the junction is discordant with germline, which a read error may explain. V usage is TRBV7-2 and J usage is TRBJ1-2, with a weak D call TRBD1 (6 bases). The CDR3 is 13 amino acids. CDR1 SGHTA and CDR2 FQGNSA come from the germline V gene. As DNA, the CDR3 is TGTGCCAGCAGCTTCGACAGGAACTCTGGCTACACCTTC. It translates to CASSFDRNSGYTF.

Many counts were recorded for this clone. The V and J genes are TRBV19 and TRBJ1-2, with TRBD1 matching over 10 bases. The CDR3 is 15 amino acids. Germline values: CDR1 LNHDA, CDR2 SQIVND (reference sequence). V dropped 7 bases and J dropped 4; count of bases not matched to a gene: 9. The CDR3 nucleotides read TGTGCCAGTAACAACCTGGGGACAGGGGCCTATGGCTACACCTTC. Its translation is CASNNLGTGAYGYTF.

This clone was detected ten times or more. The V call is TRBV9, the J call TRBJ2-2; perhaps TRBD2 as D (7 bases). CDR3 size: 14 residues. The germline V gene encodes CDR1 SGDLS and CDR2 YYNGEE. The germline V and J ends were trimmed by 6 bases and 3 bases, with 12 bases remaining between them. The CDR3 DNA follows: TGTGCCAGCAATGGGGGGGGCTACACCGGGGAGCTGTTTTTT. Translated, it gives CASNGGGYTGELFF.

The J gene is TRBJ1-1, the V gene TRBV5-4; weak D call: TRBD1 (6 bases). Trimming removed 1 base at V and 5 bases at J, with 9 bases between. Germline CDR1 is SGHNT and CDR2 is YYREEE (reference sequence). This CDR3 has 13 residues. CDR3 region: CASSLRGGTEAFF. In DNA, the CDR3 is TGTGCCAGCAGCTTGAGGGGGGGGACTGAAGCTTTCTTT.

This clone came up many times. V and J are TRBV18 and TRBJ2-2, with D uncertain. V lost 1 base, J lost 0 bases, and 9 bases lay in between. The CDR3 consists of 16 residues. The germline V gene encodes CDR1 KGHSH and CDR2 LQKENI. CDR3 residues: CASSPQQQTNTGELFF. The CDR3 DNA reads as TGTGCCAGCTCACCACAGCAACAGACGAACACCGGGGAGCTGTTTTTT.

This clone showed up just a few times. V gene TRBV6-5 combines with J gene TRBJ1-5; tentative D call: TRBD1 (6 bases). Trimming took 4 bases from V and 4 from J, leaving 11 bases between them. Per germline, CDR1 MNHEY and CDR2 SVGAGI. This CDR3 comprises 14 residues. The CDR3 sequence is CASSSSGANQPQHF. The CDR3 DNA reads as TGTGCCAGCAGTTCCTCAGGGGCAAATCAGCCCCAGCATTTT.

This chain joins TRBV6-2 or TRBV6-3 and TRBJ2-1; TRBD2 matches 7 bases. This CDR3 is built from 15 residues. The trim removed 5 bases at V and 5 bases at J, leaving 9 bases unmatched. In germline, CDR1 is MNHEY, CDR2 SVGEGT. DNA for the CDR3: TGTGCCAGCAGTGCCGCCTCGGGGGGAAACAATGAGCAGTTCTTC. It yields the protein CASSAASGGNNEQFF.

This clone showed up many times. The chain links TRBV18 to TRBJ2-5; D remains unclear. V lost 6 bases and J 2 bases, leaving 4 bases between the germline ends. Germline lookup yields CDR1 KGHSH and CDR2 LQKENI. This CDR3 has 11 residues. The CDR3 sequence is CASSQQETQYF. The CDR3 nucleotides read TGTGCCAGCTCTCAACAAGAGACCCAGTACTTC.

This clone appeared many times. The rearrangement uses TRBV18 and TRBJ1-4; TRBD1 aligns across 7 bases. The CDR3 runs 17 residues. With 2 bases clipped from V and 0 bases from J, the junction kept 6 bases outside the gene matches. Germline assignment: CDR1 KGHSH and CDR2 LQKENI. As DNA, the CDR3 is TGTGCCAGCTCACCAAAGGGACAGTCTGCAACTAATGAAAAACTGTTTTTT. This codes for CASSPKGQSATNEKLFF.

Many counts were recorded for this clone. CDR3 nucleotide sequence: TGTGCCAGCAGTTACTCCCCACTAGCGGGGGATATCTACGAGCAGTACTTC. Its translation: CASSYSPLAGDIYEQYF. The chain combines TRBV6-2 or TRBV6-3 with TRBJ2-7; 11 nucleotides agree with TRBD2. Germline V gene data show CDR1 as MNHEY and CDR2 as SVGEGT. This CDR3 region has 17 residues. Trimming cost V 0 bases and J 3 bases; bases outside gene matches: 7.

This clone showed up many times. This chain links TRBV5-1 with TRBJ2-6; 9 bases line up with TRBD1. The germline V gene has CDR1 SGHRS and CDR2 YFSETQ. The CDR3 sequence is 17 residues long. The trim removed 3 bases at V and 0 bases at J, leaving 4 bases unmatched. CDR3 region: CASSSGTGISGANVLTF. The DNA of the CDR3 is TGCGCCAGCAGCTCCGGGACAGGGATCTCTGGGGCCAACGTCCTGACTTTC.

Ten or more counts support this clone. The CDR3 DNA is TGTGCCAGCAGTTACCCCGGAGGGTGGGGCGAAAAACTGTTTTTT. As protein: CASSYPGGWGEKLFF. This chain uses TRBV6-2 or TRBV6-3 with TRBJ1-4; D is perhaps TRBD1 (5 bases). Trimming pared 2 bases from V and 8 bases from J, leaving 15 bases between. There are 15 residues in the CDR3. Germline lookup yields CDR1 MNHEY and CDR2 SVGEGT.

The sample holds many counts of this clone. The chain has TRBV4-1 and TRBJ1-4; D is unclear. The CDR3 loop spans 15 amino acids. V gave up 0 bases and J gave up 3 bases, with 8 bases separating them. Germline V gene data show CDR1 as MGHRA and CDR2 as YSYEKL. CDR3 DNA: TGCGCCAGCAGCCAAGATCAGGTGGCTAATGAAAAACTGTTTTTT. This gives the protein CASSQDQVANEKLFF.

This clone showed up just a few times. The genes are TRBV15 and TRBJ1-3; D unresolved. Trimming took 0 bases from V and 0 from J, leaving 6 bases between them. This CDR3 is built from 15 residues. The germline CDR1 and CDR2 sequences are LNHNV and YYDKDF (reference sequence). In DNA, the CDR3 is TGTGCCACCAGCAGAGAGGCAGTCTCTGGAAACACCATATATTTT. This translates into CATSREAVSGNTIYF.

The chain recombines TRBV6-2 or TRBV6-3 with TRBJ2-1; 7 nucleotides line up with TRBD1. V trimming: 6 bases; J trimming: 4 bases; junction bases outside the gene matches: 6. This CDR3 region has 14 residues. Germline assignment: CDR1 MNHEY and CDR2 SVGEGT. CDR3 protein: CASSITGEYNEQFF. CDR3 DNA: TGTGCCAGCAGCATAACAGGGGAATACAATGAGCAGTTCTTC.

This clone appeared many times. This sequence joins TRBV18 and TRBJ2-7; the D is unclear. The CDR3 is 13 residues long. Germline V gene sequence: CDR1 KGHSH, CDR2 LQKENI. The germline V and J ends were trimmed by 0 bases and 1 base, with 4 bases remaining between them. In DNA form, the CDR3 reads TGTGCCAGCTCACCACCAGGTTCCTACGAGCAGTACTTC. It yields the protein CASSPPGSYEQYF.

This clone came up many times. The chain uses TRBV19 and TRBJ1-6; D may be TRBD1 (6 bases). This CDR3 has 15 residues. Between the trimmed V and J ends, which lost 6 bases and 8 bases, there was a span of 17 bases. The germline V gene encodes CDR1 LNHDA and CDR2 SQIVND (reference sequence). CDR3 sequence (DNA): TGTGCCAGTAGGATCATCAGGGGTACGGATTCACCCCTCCACTTT. This translates into CASRIIRGTDSPLHF.

This clone was observed at least ten times. This chain connects TRBV7-2 to TRBJ1-5; D perhaps matches TRBD1 (5 bases). Germline V gene lookup returns CDR1 SGHTA and CDR2 FQGNSA. V gave up 0 bases and J gave up 7 bases, with 10 bases separating them. This CDR3 is 14 amino acids long. This CDR3 is CASSLAPGRQPQHF. CDR3 sequence (DNA): TGTGCCAGCAGCTTAGCCCCAGGGAGACAGCCCCAGCATTTT. Drawing the rest from reference TRBV7-2 and TRBJ1-5, the complete variable domain is GAGVSQSPSNKVTEKGKDVELRCDPISGHTALYWYRQSLGQGLEFLIYFQGNSAPDKSGLPSDRFSAERTGGSVSTLTIQRTQQEDSAVYLCASSLAPGRQPQHFGDGTRLSIL.

This clone was seen a handful of times. The chain uses TRBV20-1 and TRBJ1-5, with D uncertain. Germline assignment: CDR1 DFQATT and CDR2 SNEGSKA (reference sequence). There are 10 residues in the CDR3. V was trimmed by 5 bases and J by 11 bases, leaving 10 bases between them. For the CDR3, the DNA is TGCAGTGCTGGGATCGGGGCCCAGCATTTT. This sequence encodes CSAGIGAQHF.

Notes on this clone: The germline gene is not matched at one end of the junction; a read error may be the cause. The chain joins TRBV6-5 to TRBJ1-1; tentatively, D is TRBD1 (6 bases). This CDR3 comprises 16 residues. The germline V gene has CDR1 MNHEY and CDR2 SVGAGI. CDR3 sequence reads: CASSYLLGARNTQAFF. The CDR3 DNA follows: TGTGCCAGCAGTTACTTGCTGGGGGCACGAAACACTCAAGCTTTCTTT.

This clone was found many times. The J gene is TRBJ1-2, the V gene TRBV15, with TRBD1 matching 7 bases. V lost 3 bases and J lost 6; bases outside the gene matches: 4. The CDR3 totals 13 residues. The germline V gene encodes CDR1 LNHNV and CDR2 YYDKDF (reference sequence). CDR3 loop: CATSSRQGHGYTF. The CDR3 DNA reads TGTGCCACCAGCAGCCGACAGGGCCATGGCTACACCTTC.

This clone was counted at least ten times. The V and J genes are TRBV5-1 and TRBJ2-7; D gene ambiguous. Trimming took 4 bases from V and 6 from J, leaving 17 bases between them. CDR1 and CDR2 (germline): SGHRS, YFSETQ. This CDR3 has 14 residues. The CDR3 region is CASSPEGRRSEQYF. The CDR3 nucleotides read TGCGCCAGCAGCCCCGAAGGCCGGCGGTCCGAGCAGTACTTC. Full variable domain (missing parts from reference TRBV5-1 and TRBJ2-7): KAGVTQTPRYLIKTRGQQVTLSCSPISGHRSVSWYQQTPGQGLQFLFEYFSETQRNKGNFPGRFSGRQFSNSRSEMNVSTLELGDSALYLCASSPEGRRSEQYFGPGTRLTVT.

In this sample, this clone turned up many times. The CDR3 region is CASSPTSGANVLTF. CDR3 DNA sequence: TGCGCCAGCAGCCCAACATCTGGGGCCAACGTCCTGACTTTC. The V gene is TRBV4-1, the J gene TRBJ2-6; D is unclear. This CDR3 is built from 14 residues. CDR1 MGHRA and CDR2 YSYEKL come from the germline V gene. V lost 4 bases and J 1 base, leaving 5 bases between the germline ends.